This TCR beta chain was identified during a study of CD8 T cells in ankylosing spondylitis. Regarding the study as a whole: Among TCR beta sequences, a motif of eight or nine highly homologous variants appeared characteristic of ankylosing spondylitis blood.

With molecular barcodes, quantitative 5'-RACE was used to make the TCR beta libraries. TCRdb reprocessed the 5' RACE reads with MiXCR, giving one entry per CDR3 protein. The table records 750,000 to 850,000 distinct CDR3 sequences, about 12% of them present only once. As concerns this clonotype: Its antigen remains unidentified.

The receptor was isolated from a male donor with ankylosing spondylitis. Sequencing was performed on blood, either unsorted or a sorted T cell fraction (not recorded which).

The CDR3 nucleotides are TGCAGTGCTGACAGACTAGCGGTCTACAATGAGCAGTTCTTC. It specifies CSADRLAVYNEQFF. This chain uses TRBV20-1 with TRBJ2-1; 9 bases align to TRBD2. V lost 5 bases, J lost 3 bases, and 5 bases stayed unmatched. The CDR3 sequence is 14 residues long. Germline assignment: CDR1 DFQATT and CDR2 SNEGSKA (reference sequence).